Each of the 3 T cell receptor beta chains below was sequenced from the same sample in a study of blood T cells in healthy people across ages. PCR was performed a second time for roughly 7 to 12 cycles using a sample-barcoded 5' primer and a J-beta primer mix. MiXCR, run by TCRdb on the 5' RACE reads, gives a single entry per CDR3 protein. This sample carries about 1.5 million distinct CDR3 sequences, 35% to 45% of them seen once, and the ten largest clones take around 4%. The source material was blood. The origin of the receptors is a young woman in good health.

The chain links TRBV10-3 to TRBJ1-6, with 7 bases that match TRBD1. Germline CDR1 and CDR2: ENHRY and SYGVKD. The V gene end was trimmed by 8 bases and the J gene end by 7 bases; junction bases not matched to a gene: 5. CDR3 length equals 13 residues. CDR3 sequence (DNA): TGTGCCATCTCTACAGGGGCAAATTCACCCCTCCACTTT. This sequence encodes CAISTGANSPLHF.

The chain carries TRBV28 and TRBJ2-3; TRBD2 matches at 7 bases. The CDR3 spans 13 residues. Germline-derived CDR1 and CDR2 are MDHEN and SYDVKM. The J segment lost 9 bases and the V segment lost 9 bases, leaving 12 bases of the junction unmatched. CDR3 sequence reads: CASWGGSGDTQYF. For the CDR3, the DNA is TGTGCCAGTTGGGGGGGGTCGGGAGACACGCAGTATTTT.

V and J are TRBV6-2 or TRBV6-3 and TRBJ2-5, with D possibly being TRBD2 (6 bases). From germline, CDR1 is MNHEY and CDR2 SVGEGT. V lost 2 bases and J 1 base, leaving 14 bases between the germline ends. This CDR3 is 16 amino acids long. The CDR3 here is CASSYAGLRFQETQYF. The CDR3 bases are TGTGCCAGCAGTTACGCAGGACTAAGGTTCCAAGAGACCCAGTACTTC.